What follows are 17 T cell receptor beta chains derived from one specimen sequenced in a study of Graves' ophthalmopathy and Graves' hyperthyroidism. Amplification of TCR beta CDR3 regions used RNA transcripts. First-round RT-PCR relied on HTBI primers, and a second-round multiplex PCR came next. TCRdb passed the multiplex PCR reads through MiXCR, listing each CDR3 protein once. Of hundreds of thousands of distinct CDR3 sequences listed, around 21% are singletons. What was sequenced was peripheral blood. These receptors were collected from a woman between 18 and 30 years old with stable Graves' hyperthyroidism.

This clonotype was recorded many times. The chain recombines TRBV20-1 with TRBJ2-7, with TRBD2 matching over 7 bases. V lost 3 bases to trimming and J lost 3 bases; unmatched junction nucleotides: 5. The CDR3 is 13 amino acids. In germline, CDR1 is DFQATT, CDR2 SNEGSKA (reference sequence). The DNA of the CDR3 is TGCAGTGCTAGTCTGGCTAGCGGCTACGAGCAGTACTTC. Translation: CSASLASGYEQYF.

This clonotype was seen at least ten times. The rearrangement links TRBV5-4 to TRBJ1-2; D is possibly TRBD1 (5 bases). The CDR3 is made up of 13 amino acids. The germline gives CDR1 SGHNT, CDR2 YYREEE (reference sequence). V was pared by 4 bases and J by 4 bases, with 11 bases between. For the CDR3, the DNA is TGTGCCAGCAGCGCCCGGGACTCCTATGGCTACACCTTC. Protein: CASSARDSYGYTF.

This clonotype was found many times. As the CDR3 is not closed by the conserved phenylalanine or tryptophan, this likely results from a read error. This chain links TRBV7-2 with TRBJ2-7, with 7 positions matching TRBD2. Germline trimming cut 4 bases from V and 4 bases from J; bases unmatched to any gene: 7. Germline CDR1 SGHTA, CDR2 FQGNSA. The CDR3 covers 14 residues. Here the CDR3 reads CASSSSGRAYEQYL. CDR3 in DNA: TGTGCCAGCAGCTCTAGCGGAAGAGCTTACGAGCAGTACCTC.

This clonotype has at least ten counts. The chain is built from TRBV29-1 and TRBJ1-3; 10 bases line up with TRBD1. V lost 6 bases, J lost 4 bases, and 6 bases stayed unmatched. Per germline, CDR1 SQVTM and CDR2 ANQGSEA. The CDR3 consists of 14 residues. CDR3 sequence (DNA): TGCAGCGTAATGGGACAGGGGATCGGAAACACCATATATTTT. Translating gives CSVMGQGIGNTIYF. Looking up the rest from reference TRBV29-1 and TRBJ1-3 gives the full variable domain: SAVISQKPSRDICQRGTSLTIQCQVDSQVTMMFWYRQQPGQSLTLIATANQGSEATYESGFVIDKFPISRPNLTFSTLTVSNMSPEDSSIYLCSVMGQGIGNTIYFGEGSWLTVV.

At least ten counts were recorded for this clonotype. CDR3 coding DNA: TGTGCTAGTGGTCACGGTGGGGGAACCGAAGCTTTCTTT. This sequence encodes CASGHGGGTEAFF. The chain uses TRBV12-5 and TRBJ1-1; weak D call: TRBD1 (5 bases). CDR1 is LGHNT and CDR2 is FRNRAP in the germline V gene. The ends were cut back, 5 bases at V and 8 bases at J, with 15 bases in the middle. The CDR3 sequence is 13 residues long. The complete variable domain, with remaining parts taken from reference TRBV12-5 and TRBJ1-1, reads DARVTQTPRHKVTEMGQEVTMRCQPILGHNTVFWYRQTMMQGLELLAYFRNRAPLDDSGMPKDRFSAEMPDATLATLKIQPSEPRDSAVYFCASGHGGGTEAFFGQGTRLTVV.

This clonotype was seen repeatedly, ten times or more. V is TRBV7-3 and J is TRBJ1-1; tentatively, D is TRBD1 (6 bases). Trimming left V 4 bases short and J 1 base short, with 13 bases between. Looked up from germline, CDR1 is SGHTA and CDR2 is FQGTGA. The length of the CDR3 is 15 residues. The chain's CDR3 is CASSSHGGTNTEAFF. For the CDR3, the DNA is TGTGCCAGCAGCTCCCATGGGGGCACGAACACTGAAGCTTTCTTT.

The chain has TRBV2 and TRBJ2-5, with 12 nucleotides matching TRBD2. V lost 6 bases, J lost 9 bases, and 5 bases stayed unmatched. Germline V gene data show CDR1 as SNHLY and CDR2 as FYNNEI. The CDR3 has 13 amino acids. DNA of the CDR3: TGTGCCAGCAGCCTAGCGGGGGGGCGGGCCCAGTACTTC. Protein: CASSLAGGRAQYF.

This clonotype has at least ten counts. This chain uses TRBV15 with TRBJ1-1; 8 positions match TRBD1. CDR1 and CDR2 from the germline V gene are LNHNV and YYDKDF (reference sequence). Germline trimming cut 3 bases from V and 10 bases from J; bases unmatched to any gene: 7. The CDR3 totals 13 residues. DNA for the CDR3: TGTGCCACCAGCAGGACAGGGGAATCGGGAGCTTTCTTT. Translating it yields CATSRTGESGAFF.

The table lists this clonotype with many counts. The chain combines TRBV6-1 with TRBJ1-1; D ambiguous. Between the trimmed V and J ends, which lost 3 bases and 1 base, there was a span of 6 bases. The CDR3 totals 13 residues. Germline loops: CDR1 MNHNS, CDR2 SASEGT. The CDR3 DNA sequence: TGTGCCAGCAGTGAGACATGGAACACTGAAGCTTTCTTT. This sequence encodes CASSETWNTEAFF.

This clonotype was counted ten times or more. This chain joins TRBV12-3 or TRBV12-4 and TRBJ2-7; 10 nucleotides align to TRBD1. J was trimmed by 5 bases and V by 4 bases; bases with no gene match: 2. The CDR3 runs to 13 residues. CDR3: CASSWDRGHEQYF. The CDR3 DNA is TGTGCCAGCAGTTGGGACAGGGGCCACGAGCAGTACTTC.

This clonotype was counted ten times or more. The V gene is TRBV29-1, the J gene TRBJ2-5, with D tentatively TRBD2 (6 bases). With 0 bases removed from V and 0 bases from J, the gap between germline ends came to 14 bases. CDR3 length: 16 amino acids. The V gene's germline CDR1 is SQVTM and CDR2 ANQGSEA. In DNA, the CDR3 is TGCAGCGTTGAAGATCGTGGGGGGATTGACCAAGAGACCCAGTACTTC. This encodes CSVEDRGGIDQETQYF.

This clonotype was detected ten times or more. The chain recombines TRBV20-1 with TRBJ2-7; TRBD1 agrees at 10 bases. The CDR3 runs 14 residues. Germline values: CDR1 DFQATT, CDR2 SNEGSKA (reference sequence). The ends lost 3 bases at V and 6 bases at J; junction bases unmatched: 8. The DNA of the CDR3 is TGCAGTGCTAGTGCCGGGACAGGGGAATTCGAGCAGTACTTC. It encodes CSASAGTGEFEQYF.

The CDR3 region has the DNA TGTGCCAGCAGGCGGACAGGGGGGGCCGGGGAGCTGTTTTTT. Protein sequence: CASRRTGGAGELFF. V usage is TRBV12-3 or TRBV12-4 and J usage is TRBJ2-2; 10 nucleotides agree with TRBD1. The CDR3 covers 14 residues. Trimming cost V 6 bases and J 6 bases; bases outside gene matches: 4.

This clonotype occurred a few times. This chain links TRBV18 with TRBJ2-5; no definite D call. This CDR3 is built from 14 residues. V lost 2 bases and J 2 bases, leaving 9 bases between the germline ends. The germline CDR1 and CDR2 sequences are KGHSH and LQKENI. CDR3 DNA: TGTGCCAGCTCACCATGGGAAAGACAAGAGACCCAGTACTTC. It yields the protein CASSPWERQETQYF.

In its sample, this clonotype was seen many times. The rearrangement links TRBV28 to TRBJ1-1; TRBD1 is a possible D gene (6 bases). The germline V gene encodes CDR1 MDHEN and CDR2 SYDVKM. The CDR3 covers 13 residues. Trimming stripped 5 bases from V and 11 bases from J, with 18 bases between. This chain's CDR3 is CASSPAAGVGAFF. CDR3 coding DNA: TGTGCCAGCAGTCCGGCCGCAGGGGTTGGCGCTTTCTTT.

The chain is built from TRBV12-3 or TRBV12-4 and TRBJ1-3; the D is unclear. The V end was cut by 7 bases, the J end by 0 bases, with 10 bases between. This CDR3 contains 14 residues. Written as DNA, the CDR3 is TGTGCCAGCACCCCCCCCACCTCTGGAAACACCATATATTTT. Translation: CASTPPTSGNTIYF.

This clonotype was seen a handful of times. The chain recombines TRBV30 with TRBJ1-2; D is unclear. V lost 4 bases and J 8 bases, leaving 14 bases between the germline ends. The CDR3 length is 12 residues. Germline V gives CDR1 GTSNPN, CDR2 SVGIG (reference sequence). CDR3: CAWTTLTQGYTF. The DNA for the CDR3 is TGTGCCTGGACCACACTAACGCAGGGCTACACCTTC.